Reported below is one T cell receptor (beta chain). The data derive from a study of T cell changes during pregnancy in multiple sclerosis. V shed 4 bases and J 4 bases; nucleotides not matched to a gene: 6. This CDR3 is 17 amino acids long. Germline CDR1 reads SGDLS; CDR2 reads YYNGEE. Measured with immunoSEQ multiplex PCR; TCRdb has only the in-frame clones, and not every one. The repertoire holds fewer than 85,000 clones, with roughly 92% as singletons. This TCR was recovered from a female donor with multiple sclerosis, enrolled in a pregnancy study. The sample here was peripheral blood, taken in the second trimester of pregnancy. The chain combines TRBV9 with TRBJ2-3; 16 bases align to TRBD2. The CDR3 loop is CASSTGTSGRAADTQYF. Written as DNA, the CDR3 is TGTGCCAGCAGCACCGGGACTAGCGGGAGGGCGGCAGATACGCAGTATTTT.